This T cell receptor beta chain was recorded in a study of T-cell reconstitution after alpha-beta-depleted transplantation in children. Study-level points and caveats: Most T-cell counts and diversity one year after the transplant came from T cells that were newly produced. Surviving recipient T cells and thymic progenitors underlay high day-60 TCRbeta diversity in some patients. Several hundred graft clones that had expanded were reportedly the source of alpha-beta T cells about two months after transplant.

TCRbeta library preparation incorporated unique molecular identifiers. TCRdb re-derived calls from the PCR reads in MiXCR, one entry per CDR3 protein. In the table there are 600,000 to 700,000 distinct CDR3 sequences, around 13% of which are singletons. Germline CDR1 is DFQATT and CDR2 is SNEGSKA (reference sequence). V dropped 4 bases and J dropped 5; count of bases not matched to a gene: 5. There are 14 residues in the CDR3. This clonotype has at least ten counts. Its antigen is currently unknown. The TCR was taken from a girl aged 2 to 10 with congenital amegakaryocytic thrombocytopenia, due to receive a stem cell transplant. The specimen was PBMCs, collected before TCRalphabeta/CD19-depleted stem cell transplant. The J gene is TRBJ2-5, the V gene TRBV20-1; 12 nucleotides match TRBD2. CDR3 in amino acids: CSANGLAGHETQYF. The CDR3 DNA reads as TGCAGTGCTAATGGACTAGCGGGACACGAGACCCAGTACTTC.